This T cell receptor beta chain was identified in a study of blood T cell repertoires in COVID-19. The overall study: Researchers got acute and convalescent COVID-19 samples from the United States, Italy and Spain.

Assay used: immunoSEQ multiplex PCR; TCRdb lists only in-frame clones, some missing. The profile shows roughly 250,000 clones, 88% of them singletons. The count of this clone is one. Participants came from about 24 US areas, aged roughly 18 to 95 years. Clinical history as reported by participants underpinned cohort assignment. Trimming stripped 5 bases from V and 4 bases from J, with 11 bases between. The CDR3 loop spans 13 amino acids. In germline, CDR1 is MGHDK, CDR2 SYGVNS. The TCR originated in a middle-aged woman with acute COVID-19. Specimen: PBMCs or T cells enriched from blood (not recorded which). The rearrangement joins TRBV25-1 to TRBJ1-2; tentatively, D is TRBD1 (6 bases). For the CDR3, the DNA is TGTGCCAGCAGTCCGCAGGGGACCTATGGCTACACCTTC. Protein sequence: CASSPQGTYGYTF.